This entry concerns a single T cell receptor beta chain. This entry comes from a study of response to subunit inactivated influenza vaccine. J lost 9 bases, V lost 1 base, and 6 bases had no gene match. CDR3 size: 13 residues. Germline-derived CDR1 and CDR2 are LGHDT and YNNKEL (reference sequence). TCRdb fed the RT-PCR reads into MiXCR, producing one record per CDR3 protein. In the table there are 500,000 to 550,000 distinct CDR3 sequences, approximately 24% of which are singletons. The same sample was also studied in work on T cells expressing NK-cell markers. That paper states: UMIs were included in TCR beta cDNA generated by 5'RACE template switching. The TCR beta repertoires originated in sorted CD3+CD56+NKG2C+, CD3+CD56+NKG2C- and CD3+CD56-NKG2C+ T cells. Eight donors were sequenced, seven testing HCMV-seropositive and one testing seronegative.

This clonotype was obtained from a man between 50 and 59 years old who received an inactivated influenza vaccine. The sample in question was CD4+ T cells sorted from PBMCs, obtained less than 13 days after vaccination. The chain carries TRBV3-1 and TRBJ2-7; 7 bases match TRBD1. The CDR3 sequence is CASSQGGTGAQYF. DNA for the CDR3: TGTGCCAGCAGCCAAGGAGGAACAGGGGCGCAGTACTTC.